This TCR beta chain comes out of a study of T cells after yellow fever vaccination. This CDR3 is 16 amino acids long. Trimming pared 2 bases from V and 2 bases from J, leaving 14 bases between. CDR1 and CDR2 (germline): MNHNS, SASEGT. TCRdb re-analysed the 5' RACE reads in MiXCR, keeping a single row per CDR3 protein. The repertoire holds hundreds of thousands of distinct CDR3 sequences, 15% to 20% seen once, with about 18% in the top ten. This specimen was PBMCs, taken before the yellow fever booster vaccination. The clonotype comes from a man between 18 and 35 years old who received the YFV17D yellow fever vaccine. V is TRBV6-1 and J is TRBJ2-3; D is unclear. This CDR3 is CASSERRGPSTDTQYF. Written as DNA, the CDR3 is TGTGCCAGCAGTGAAAGACGAGGACCGTCCACAGATACGCAGTATTTT.